This T cell receptor beta chain was retrieved from a study of T cells in localized non-small cell lung cancer. General study results and limits: It was uninvolved adjacent lung that showed the highest T cell clonality, exceeding tumor. Detection in adjacent lung was observed for a median roughly 57 of the top 100 tumor clones.

In this sample, this clone turned up a few times. Its antigen remains unknown. V lost 0 bases, J lost 2 bases, and 10 bases lay in between. The CDR3 runs to 15 residues. Germline assignment: CDR1 SGHNT and CDR2 YENEEA. Assay: immunoSEQ multiplex PCR; the TCRdb copy retains only in-frame clones and omits some. Altogether about 1,400 clones are present, more than 20% being singletons, with the ten largest covering more than 30%. The sample consisted of lung tumor tissue, taken before any cancer treatment. The sequence was collected from a male donor older than 55 with stage III squamous cell lung carcinoma. The J gene is TRBJ2-5, the V gene TRBV11-3, with D unresolved. The chain's CDR3 is CASSLEAFSQETQYF. The CDR3 DNA reads TGTGCCAGCAGCTTAGAGGCATTCTCTCAAGAGACCCAGTACTTC.